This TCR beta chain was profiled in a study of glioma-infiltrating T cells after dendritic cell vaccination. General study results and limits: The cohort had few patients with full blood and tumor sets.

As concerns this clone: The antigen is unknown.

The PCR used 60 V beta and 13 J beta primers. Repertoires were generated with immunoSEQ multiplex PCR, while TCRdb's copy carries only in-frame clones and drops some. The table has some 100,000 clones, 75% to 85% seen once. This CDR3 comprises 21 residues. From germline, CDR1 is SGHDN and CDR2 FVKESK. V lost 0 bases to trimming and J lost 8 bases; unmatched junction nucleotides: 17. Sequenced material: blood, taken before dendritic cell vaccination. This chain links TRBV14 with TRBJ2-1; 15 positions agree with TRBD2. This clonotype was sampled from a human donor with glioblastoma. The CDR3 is CASSQDRTSGRAGARRDEQFF. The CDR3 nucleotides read TGTGCCAGCAGCCAAGATAGGACTAGCGGGAGGGCCGGAGCACGTCGGGATGAGCAGTTCTTC.